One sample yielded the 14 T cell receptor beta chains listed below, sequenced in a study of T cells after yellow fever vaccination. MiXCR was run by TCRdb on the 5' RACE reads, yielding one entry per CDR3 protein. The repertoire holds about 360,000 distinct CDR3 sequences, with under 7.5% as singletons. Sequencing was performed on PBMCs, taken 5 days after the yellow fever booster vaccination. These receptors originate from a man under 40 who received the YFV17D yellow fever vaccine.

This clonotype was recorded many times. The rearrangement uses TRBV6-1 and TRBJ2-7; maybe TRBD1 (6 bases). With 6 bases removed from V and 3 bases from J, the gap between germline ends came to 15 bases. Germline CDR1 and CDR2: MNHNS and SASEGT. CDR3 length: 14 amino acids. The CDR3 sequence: CASSMYRDNYEQYF. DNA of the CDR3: TGTGCCAGCAGCATGTACCGGGACAACTACGAGCAGTACTTC.

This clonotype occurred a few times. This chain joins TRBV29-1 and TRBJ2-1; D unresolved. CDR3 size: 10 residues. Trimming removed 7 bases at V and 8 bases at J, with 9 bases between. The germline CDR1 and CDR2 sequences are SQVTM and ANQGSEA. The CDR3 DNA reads TGCAGCGCTGCCGCAGATGAGCAGTTCTTC. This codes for CSAAADEQFF.

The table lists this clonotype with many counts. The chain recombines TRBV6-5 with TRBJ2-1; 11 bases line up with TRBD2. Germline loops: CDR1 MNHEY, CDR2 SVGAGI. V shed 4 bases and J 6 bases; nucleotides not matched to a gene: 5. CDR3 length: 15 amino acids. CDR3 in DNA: TGTGCCAGCAGTTCCTCGGGACTAGCGGCCAATGAGCAGTTCTTC. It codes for CASSSSGLAANEQFF.

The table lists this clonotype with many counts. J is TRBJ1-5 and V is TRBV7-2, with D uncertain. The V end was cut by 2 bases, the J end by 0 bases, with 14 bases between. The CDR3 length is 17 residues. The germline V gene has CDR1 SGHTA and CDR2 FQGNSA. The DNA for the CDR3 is TGTGCCAGCAGCTTAAATGGCAGAGCATATAGCAATCAGCCCCAGCATTTT. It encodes CASSLNGRAYSNQPQHF.

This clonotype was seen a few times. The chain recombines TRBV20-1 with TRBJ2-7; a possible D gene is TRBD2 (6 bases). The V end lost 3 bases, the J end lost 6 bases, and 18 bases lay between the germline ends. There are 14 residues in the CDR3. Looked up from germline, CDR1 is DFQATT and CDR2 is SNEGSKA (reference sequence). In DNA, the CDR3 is TGCAGTGCTAGGAGGCCCGGGACTTCCAGCGAGCAGTACTTC. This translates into CSARRPGTSSEQYF.

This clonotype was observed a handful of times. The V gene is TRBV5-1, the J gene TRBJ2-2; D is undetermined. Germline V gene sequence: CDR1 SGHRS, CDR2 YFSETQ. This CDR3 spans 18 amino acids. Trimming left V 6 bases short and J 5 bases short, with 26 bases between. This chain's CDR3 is CASIPNPSVPARTGELFF. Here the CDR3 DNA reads TGCGCCAGCATCCCAAATCCCTCGGTCCCGGCGAGAACCGGGGAGCTGTTTTTT.

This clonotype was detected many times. In nucleotides, the CDR3 is TGCGCCAGCAGCTTGGACGGATTCTATGGCTACACCTTC. Translating it yields CASSLDGFYGYTF. J is TRBJ1-2 and V is TRBV5-1; D unclear. The CDR3 covers 13 residues. Germline V gene sequence: CDR1 SGHRS, CDR2 YFSETQ. V was pared by 0 bases and J by 4 bases, with 7 bases between.

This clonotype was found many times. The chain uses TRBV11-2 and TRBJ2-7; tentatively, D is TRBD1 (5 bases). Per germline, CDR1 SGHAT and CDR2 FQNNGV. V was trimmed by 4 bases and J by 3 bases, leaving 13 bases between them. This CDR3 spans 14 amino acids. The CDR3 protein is CASSSPNRGYEQYF. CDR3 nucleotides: TGTGCCAGCAGCTCCCCGAATAGGGGCTACGAGCAGTACTTC. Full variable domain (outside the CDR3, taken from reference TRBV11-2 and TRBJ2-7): EAGVAQSPRYKIIEKRQSVAFWCNPISGHATLYWYQQILGQGPKLLIQFQNNGVVDDSQLPKDRFSAERLKGVDSTLKIQPAKLEDSAVYLCASSSPNRGYEQYFGPGTRLTVT.

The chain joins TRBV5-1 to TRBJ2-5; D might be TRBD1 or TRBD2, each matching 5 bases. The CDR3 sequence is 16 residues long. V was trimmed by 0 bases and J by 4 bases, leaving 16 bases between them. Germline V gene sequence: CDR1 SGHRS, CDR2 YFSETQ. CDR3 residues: CASSLEPTGAGETQYF. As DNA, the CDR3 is TGCGCCAGCAGCTTGGAGCCGACTGGGGCGGGAGAGACCCAGTACTTC.

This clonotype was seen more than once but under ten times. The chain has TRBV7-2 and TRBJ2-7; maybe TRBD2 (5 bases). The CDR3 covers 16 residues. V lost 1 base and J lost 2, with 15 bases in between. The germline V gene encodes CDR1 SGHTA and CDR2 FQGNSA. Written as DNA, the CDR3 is TGTGCCAGCAGCTTAGGATCCTGGGAGAAAACCTACGAGCAGTACTTC. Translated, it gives CASSLGSWEKTYEQYF.

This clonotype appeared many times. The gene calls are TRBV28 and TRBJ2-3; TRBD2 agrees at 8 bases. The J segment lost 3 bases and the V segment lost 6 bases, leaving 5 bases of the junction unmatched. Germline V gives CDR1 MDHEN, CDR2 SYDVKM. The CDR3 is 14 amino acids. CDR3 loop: CASSKRGGTDTQYF. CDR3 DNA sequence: TGTGCCAGCAGCAAACGGGGGGGAACAGATACGCAGTATTTT.

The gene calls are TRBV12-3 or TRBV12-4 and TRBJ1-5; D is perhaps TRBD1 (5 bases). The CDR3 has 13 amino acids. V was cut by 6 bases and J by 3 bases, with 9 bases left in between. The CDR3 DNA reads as TGTGCCAGCAGCCCAGGGTACAATCAGCCCCAGCATTTT. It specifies CASSPGYNQPQHF.

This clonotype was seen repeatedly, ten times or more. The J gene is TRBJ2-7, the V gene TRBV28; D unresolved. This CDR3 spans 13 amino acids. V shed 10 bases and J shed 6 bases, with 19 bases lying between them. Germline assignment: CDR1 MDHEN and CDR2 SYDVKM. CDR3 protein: CATKLSQIPEQYF. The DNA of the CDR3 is TGTGCCACCAAACTCTCCCAGATCCCCGAGCAGTACTTC.

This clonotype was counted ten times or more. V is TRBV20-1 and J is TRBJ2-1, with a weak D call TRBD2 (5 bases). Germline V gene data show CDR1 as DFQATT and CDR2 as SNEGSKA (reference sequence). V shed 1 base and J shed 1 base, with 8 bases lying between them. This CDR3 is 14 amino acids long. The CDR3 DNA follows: TGCAGTGCTAGAGGGAGCGGTTCCTACAATGAGCAGTTCTTC. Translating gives CSARGSGSYNEQFF.